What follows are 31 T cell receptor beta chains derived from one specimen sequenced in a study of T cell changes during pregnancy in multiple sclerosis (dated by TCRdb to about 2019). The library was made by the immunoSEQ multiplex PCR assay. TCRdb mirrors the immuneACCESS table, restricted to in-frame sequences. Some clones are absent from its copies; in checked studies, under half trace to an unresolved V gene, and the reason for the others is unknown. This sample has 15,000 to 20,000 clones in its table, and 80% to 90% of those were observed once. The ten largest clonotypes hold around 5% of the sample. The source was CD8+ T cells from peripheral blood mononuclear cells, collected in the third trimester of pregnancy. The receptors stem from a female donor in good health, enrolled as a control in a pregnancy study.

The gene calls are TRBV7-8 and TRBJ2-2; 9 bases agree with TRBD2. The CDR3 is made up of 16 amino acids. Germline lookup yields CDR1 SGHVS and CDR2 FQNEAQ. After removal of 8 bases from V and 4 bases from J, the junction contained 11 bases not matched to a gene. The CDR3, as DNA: TGTGCCAGCCCCTCGCGGGGGGGGCGGATCACCGGGGAGCTGTTTTTT. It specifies CASPSRGGRITGELFF.

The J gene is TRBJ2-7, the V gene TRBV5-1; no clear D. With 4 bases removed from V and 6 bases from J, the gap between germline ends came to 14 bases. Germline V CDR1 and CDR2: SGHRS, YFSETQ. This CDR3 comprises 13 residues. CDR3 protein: CASSPPRSLEQYF. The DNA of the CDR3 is TGCGCCAGCAGCCCCCCGAGGTCCCTCGAGCAGTACTTC.

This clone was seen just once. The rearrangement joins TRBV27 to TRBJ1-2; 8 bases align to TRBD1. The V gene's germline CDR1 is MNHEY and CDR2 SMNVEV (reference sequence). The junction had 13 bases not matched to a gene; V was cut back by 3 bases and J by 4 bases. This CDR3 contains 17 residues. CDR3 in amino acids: CASSFSGTGYSFYGYTF. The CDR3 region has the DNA TGTGCCAGCAGTTTCTCCGGGACAGGCTATTCTTTCTATGGCTACACCTTC.

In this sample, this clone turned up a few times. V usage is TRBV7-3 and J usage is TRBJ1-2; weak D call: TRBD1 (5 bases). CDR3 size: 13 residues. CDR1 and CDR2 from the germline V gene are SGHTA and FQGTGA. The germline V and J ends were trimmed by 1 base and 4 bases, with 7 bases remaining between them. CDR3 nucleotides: TGTGCCAGCAGCTTAATGGGGGGCTATGGCTACACCTTC. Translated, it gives CASSLMGGYGYTF. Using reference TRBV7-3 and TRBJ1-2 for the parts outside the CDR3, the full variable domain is GAGVSQTPSNKVTEKGKYVELRCDPISGHTALYWYRQSLGQGPEFLIYFQGTGAADDSGLPNDRFFAVRPEGSVSTLKIQRTERGDSAVYLCASSLMGGYGYTFGSGTRLTVV.

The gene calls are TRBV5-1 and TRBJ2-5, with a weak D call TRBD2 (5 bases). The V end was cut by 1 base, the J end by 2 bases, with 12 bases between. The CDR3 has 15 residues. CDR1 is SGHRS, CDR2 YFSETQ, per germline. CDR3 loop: CASSLTSGKQETQYF. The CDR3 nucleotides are TGCGCCAGCAGCTTGACGTCGGGGAAACAAGAGACCCAGTACTTC.

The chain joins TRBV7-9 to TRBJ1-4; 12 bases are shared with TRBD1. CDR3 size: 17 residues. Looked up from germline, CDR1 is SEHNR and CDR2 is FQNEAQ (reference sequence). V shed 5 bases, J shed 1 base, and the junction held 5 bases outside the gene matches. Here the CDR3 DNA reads TGTGCCAGCAGCCTCCGGGACAGGGGGCTAACTAATGAAAAACTGTTTTTT. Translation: CASSLRDRGLTNEKLFF.

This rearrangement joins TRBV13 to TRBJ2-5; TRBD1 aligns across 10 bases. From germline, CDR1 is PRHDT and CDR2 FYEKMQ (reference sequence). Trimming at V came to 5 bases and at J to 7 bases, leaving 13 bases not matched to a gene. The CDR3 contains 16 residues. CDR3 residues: CASSDDRGLAEGTQYF. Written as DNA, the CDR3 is TGTGCCAGCAGCGACGACAGGGGGCTGGCGGAGGGGACCCAGTACTTC.

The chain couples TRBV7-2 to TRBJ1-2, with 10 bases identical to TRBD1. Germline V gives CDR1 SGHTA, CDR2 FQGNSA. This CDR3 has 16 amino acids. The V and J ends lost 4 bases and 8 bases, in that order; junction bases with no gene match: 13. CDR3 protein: CASSSPIGQGVEGYTF. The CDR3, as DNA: TGTGCCAGCAGCTCTCCTATTGGACAGGGGGTTGAGGGCTACACCTTC.

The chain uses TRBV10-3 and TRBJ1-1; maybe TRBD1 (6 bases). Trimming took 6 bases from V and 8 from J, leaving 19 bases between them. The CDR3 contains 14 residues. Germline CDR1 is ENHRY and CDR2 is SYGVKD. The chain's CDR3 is CAISQISAGEEAFF. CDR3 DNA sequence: TGTGCCATCAGCCAGATCTCGGCAGGGGAGGAAGCTTTCTTT.

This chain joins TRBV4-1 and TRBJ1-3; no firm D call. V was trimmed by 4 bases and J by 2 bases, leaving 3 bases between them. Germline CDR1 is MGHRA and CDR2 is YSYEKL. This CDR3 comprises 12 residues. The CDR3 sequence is CASSPTGNTIYF. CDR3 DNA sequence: TGCGCCAGCAGCCCTACTGGAAACACCATATATTTT.

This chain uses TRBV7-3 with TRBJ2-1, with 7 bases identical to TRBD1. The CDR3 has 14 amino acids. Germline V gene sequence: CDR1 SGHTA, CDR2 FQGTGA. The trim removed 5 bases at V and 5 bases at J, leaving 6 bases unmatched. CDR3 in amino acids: CASSAPGQNNEQFF. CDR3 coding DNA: TGTGCCAGCAGCGCGCCGGGACAGAACAATGAGCAGTTCTTC. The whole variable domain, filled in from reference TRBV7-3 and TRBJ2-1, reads GAGVSQTPSNKVTEKGKYVELRCDPISGHTALYWYRQSLGQGPEFLIYFQGTGAADDSGLPNDRFFAVRPEGSVSTLKIQRTERGDSAVYLCASSAPGQNNEQFFGPGTRLTVL.

CDR3 sequence (DNA): TGTGCCAGCAGTTCAGGGACAGGGAGGAACGAGCAGTACTTC. Its translation is CASSSGTGRNEQYF. The chain joins TRBV27 to TRBJ2-7, with 9 positions matching TRBD1. This CDR3 is built from 14 residues. In germline, CDR1 is MNHEY, CDR2 SMNVEV (reference sequence). V was clipped by 4 bases and J by 5 bases; unmatched bases: 6.

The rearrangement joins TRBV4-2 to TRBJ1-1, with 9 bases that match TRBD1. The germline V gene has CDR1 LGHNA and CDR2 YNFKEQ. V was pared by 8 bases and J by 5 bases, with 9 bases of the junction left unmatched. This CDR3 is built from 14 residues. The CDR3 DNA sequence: TGTGCCAGCGGAACTGGGACAGGGCTAACTGAAGCTTTCTTT. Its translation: CASGTGTGLTEAFF.

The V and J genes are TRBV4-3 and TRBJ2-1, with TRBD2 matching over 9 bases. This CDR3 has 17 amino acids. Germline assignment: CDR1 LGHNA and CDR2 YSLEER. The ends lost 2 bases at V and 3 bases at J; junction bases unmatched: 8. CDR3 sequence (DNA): TGCGCCAGCAGCCAAAATAGGGCGGGGGGGGGCTACAATGAGCAGTTCTTC. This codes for CASSQNRAGGGYNEQFF.

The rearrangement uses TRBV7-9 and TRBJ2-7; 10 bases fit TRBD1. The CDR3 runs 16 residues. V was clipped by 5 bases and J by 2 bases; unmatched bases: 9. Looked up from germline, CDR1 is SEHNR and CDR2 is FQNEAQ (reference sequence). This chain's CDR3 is CASSLPTGQGTYEQYF. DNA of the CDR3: TGTGCCAGCAGCCTACCAACGGGACAGGGGACCTACGAGCAGTACTTC.

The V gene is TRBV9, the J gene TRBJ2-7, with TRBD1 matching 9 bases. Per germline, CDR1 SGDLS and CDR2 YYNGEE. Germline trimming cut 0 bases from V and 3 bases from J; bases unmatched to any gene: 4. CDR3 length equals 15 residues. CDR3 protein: CASSVARTGDYEQYF. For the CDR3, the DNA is TGTGCCAGCAGCGTAGCGAGGACAGGGGACTACGAGCAGTACTTC.

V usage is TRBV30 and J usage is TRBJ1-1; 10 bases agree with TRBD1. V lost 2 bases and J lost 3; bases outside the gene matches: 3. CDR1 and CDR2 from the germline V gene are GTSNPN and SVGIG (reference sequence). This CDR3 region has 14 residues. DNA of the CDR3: TGTGCCTGGAGTATGGGACAGGGGTACACTGAAGCTTTCTTT. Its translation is CAWSMGQGYTEAFF.

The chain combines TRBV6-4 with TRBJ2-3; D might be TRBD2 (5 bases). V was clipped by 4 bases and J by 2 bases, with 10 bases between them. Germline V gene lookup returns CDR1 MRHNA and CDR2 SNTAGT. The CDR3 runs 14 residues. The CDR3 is CASSAGENTDTQYF. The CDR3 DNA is TGTGCCAGCAGTGCCGGGGAGAACACAGATACGCAGTATTTT.

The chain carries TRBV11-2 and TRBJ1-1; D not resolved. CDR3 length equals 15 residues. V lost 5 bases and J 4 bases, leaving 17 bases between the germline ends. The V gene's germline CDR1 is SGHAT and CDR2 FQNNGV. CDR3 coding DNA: TGTGCCAGCAGCCCGGAGGGAGTAGGGTTCACTGAAGCTTTCTTT. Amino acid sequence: CASSPEGVGFTEAFF.

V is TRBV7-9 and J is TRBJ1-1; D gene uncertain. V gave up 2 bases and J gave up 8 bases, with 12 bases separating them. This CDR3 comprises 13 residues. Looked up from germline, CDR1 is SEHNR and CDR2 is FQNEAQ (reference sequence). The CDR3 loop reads CASSLQVRREAFF. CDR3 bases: TGTGCCAGCAGCTTACAAGTAAGGAGGGAAGCTTTCTTT.

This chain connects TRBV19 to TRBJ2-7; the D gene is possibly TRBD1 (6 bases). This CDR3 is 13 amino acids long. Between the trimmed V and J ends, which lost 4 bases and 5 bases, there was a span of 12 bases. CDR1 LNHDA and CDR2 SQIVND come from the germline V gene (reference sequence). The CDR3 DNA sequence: TGTGCCAGTAGTAGATCAGGGGCGCACGAGCAGTACTTC. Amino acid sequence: CASSRSGAHEQYF.

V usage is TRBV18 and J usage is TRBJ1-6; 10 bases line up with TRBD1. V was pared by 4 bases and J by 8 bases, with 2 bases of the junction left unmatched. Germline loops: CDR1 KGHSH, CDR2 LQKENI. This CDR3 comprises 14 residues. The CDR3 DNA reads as TGTGCCAGCTCACTTGGACAGGGGGATTCACCCCTCCACTTT. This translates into CASSLGQGDSPLHF.

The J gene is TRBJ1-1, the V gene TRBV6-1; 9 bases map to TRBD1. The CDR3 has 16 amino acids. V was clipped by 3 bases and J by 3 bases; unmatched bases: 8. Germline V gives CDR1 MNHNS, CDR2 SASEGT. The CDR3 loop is CASSERGTGTDTEAFF. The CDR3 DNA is TGTGCCAGCAGTGAGAGGGGGACAGGGACGGACACTGAAGCTTTCTTT.

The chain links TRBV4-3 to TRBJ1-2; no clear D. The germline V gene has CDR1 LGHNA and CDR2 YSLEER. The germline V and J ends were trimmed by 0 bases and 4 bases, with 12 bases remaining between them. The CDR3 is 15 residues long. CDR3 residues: CASSQDGSLIYGYTF. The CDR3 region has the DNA TGCGCCAGCAGCCAAGACGGGAGTTTGATCTATGGCTACACCTTC.

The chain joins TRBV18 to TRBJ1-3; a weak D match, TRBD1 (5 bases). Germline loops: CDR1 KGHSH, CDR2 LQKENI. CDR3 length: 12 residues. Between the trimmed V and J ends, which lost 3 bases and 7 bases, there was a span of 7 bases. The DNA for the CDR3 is TGTGCCAGCTCACCTGGGGGGAACACCATATATTTT. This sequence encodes CASSPGGNTIYF.

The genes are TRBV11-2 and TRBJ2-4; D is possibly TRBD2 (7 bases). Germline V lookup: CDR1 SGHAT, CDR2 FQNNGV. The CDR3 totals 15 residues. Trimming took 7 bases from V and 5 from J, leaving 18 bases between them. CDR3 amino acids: CASTKGGGRQNIQYF. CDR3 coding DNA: TGTGCCAGCACCAAGGGGGGGGGTCGCCAAAACATTCAGTACTTC.

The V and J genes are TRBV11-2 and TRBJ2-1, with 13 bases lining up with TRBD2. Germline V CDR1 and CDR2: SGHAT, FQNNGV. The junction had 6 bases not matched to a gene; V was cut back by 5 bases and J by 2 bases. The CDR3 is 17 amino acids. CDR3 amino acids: CASSPTSGGGPYNEQFF. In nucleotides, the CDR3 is TGTGCCAGCAGCCCAACTAGCGGGGGGGGTCCCTACAATGAGCAGTTCTTC.

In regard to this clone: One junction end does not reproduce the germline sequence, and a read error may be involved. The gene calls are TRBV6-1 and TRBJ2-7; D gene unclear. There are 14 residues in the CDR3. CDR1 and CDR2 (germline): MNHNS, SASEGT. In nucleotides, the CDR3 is TGTGCCAGCAGTGCCCTACCAGACTCCGACGAGCAGTACTTC. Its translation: CASSALPDSDEQYF.

The CDR3 here is CASSLSKTGWNEQFF. CDR3 nucleotides: TGTGCCAGCAGTTTATCAAAGACAGGGTGGAATGAGCAGTTCTTC. The gene calls are TRBV27 and TRBJ2-1; 7 positions agree with TRBD1. Germline V gene lookup returns CDR1 MNHEY and CDR2 SMNVEV (reference sequence). The length of the CDR3 is 15 residues. The trim removed 0 bases at V and 7 bases at J, leaving 6 bases unmatched.

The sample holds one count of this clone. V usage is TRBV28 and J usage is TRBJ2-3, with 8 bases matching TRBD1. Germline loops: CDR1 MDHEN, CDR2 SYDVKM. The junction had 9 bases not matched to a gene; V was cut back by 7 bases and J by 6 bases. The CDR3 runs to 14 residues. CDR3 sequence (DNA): TGTGCCAGCACTCCTCAGGGGGCAGCGGATACGCAGTATTTT. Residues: CASTPQGAADTQYF.

CDR3 DNA sequence: TGTGCCAGCAGCTTGATAGGAAACACCATATATTTT. This encodes CASSLIGNTIYF. The rearrangement joins TRBV5-5 to TRBJ1-3, with no clear D. The CDR3 totals 12 residues. V was shortened by 1 base and J by 4 bases, with 3 bases between the two germline ends. Germline lookup yields CDR1 SGHKS and CDR2 YYEKEE (reference sequence).